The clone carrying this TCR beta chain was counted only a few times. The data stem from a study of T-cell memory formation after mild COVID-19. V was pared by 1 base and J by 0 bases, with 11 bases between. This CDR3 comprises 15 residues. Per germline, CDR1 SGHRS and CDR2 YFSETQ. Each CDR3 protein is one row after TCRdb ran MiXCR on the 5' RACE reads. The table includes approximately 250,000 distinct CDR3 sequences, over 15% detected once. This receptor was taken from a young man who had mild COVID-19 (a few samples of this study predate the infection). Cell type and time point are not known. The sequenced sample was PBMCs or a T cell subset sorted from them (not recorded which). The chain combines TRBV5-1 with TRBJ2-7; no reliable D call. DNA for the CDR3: TGCGCCAGCAGCTTGAACGTTGGATCCTCCTACGAGCAGTACTTC. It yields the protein CASSLNVGSSYEQYF.